This TCR beta chain is drawn from a study of shared clonotypes between healthy human individuals. Naive CD8 cells comprised CD45RO-negative, CCR7-positively selected cells, excluding terminally differentiated effector memory CD45RA+ cells. Data came from immunoSEQ multiplex PCR; TCRdb stores just in-frame clones and leaves some out. The table lists about 1.9 million clones, 93% of them singletons. This TCR came from a man aged 18 to 30 in good health. Some clones in this sample may be carry-over from other donors' samples. Material: naive CD8+ T cells from PBMCs.

The CDR3: CASSPRGDSNQPQHF. DNA of the CDR3: TGCGCCAGCAGCCCTCGAGGGGATAGCAATCAGCCCCAGCATTTT. V and J are TRBV4-1 and TRBJ1-5; TRBD1 is a possible D gene (5 bases). The germline V gene has CDR1 MGHRA and CDR2 YSYEKL. The CDR3 extends over 15 amino acids. Trimming removed 4 bases from V and 0 bases from J, with 10 bases in between.